This entry describes one T cell receptor beta chain. Its cognate antigen is unknown. The data were taken from a study of shared clonotypes between healthy human individuals. General study points: The researchers took only blood, and tissue repertoires probably look different. Clonotype sharing across donors was expected to vary with sequencing depth.

The germline V gene encodes CDR1 SGHNT and CDR2 YENEEA. The CDR3 runs 15 residues. V shed 5 bases, J shed 4 bases, and the junction held 7 bases outside the gene matches. Clones were sequenced by immunoSEQ multiplex PCR, and TCRdb holds only the in-frame ones, with some missing. The sample lists around 500,000 clones, approximately 80% occurring once. The genes are TRBV11-3 and TRBJ2-3; 9 bases are a match to TRBD1. The sample was PBMCs. The sequence was collected from a middle-aged woman in good health. Some clones in this sample may be carry-over from other donors' samples. The CDR3 here is CASSQGQGVADTQYF. The CDR3 DNA sequence: TGTGCCAGCAGCCAGGGACAGGGAGTGGCAGATACGCAGTATTTT.